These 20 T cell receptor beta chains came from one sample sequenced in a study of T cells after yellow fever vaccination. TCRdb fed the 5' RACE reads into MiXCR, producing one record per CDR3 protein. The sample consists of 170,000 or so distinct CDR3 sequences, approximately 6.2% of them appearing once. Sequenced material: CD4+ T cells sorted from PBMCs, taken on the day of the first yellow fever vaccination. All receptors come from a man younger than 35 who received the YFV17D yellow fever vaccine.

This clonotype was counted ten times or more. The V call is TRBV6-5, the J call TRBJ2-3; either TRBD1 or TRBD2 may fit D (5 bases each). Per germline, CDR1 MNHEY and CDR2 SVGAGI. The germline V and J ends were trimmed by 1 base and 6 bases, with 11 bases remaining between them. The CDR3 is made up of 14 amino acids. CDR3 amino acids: CASSYWGERDTQYF. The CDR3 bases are TGTGCCAGCAGTTACTGGGGCGAGCGGGATACGCAGTATTTT.

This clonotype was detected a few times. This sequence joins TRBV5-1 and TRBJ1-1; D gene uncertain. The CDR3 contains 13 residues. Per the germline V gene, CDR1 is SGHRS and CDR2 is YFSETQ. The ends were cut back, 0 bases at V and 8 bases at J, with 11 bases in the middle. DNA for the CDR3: TGCGCCAGCAGCTTGGGGGTCCCGGGGGAAGCTTTCTTT. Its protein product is CASSLGVPGEAFF.

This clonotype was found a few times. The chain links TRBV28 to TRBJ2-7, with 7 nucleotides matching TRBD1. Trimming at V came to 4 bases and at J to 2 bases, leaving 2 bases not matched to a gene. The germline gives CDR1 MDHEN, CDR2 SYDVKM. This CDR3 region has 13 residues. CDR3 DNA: TGTGCCAGCAGTTCGGGACAGACCTACGAGCAGTACGTC. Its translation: CASSSGQTYEQYV.

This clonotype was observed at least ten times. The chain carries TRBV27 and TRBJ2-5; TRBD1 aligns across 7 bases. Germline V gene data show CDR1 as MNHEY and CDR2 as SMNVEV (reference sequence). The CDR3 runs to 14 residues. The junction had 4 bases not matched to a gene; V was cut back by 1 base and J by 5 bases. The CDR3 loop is CASSLWLGQETQYF. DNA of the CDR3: TGTGCCAGCAGTTTATGGTTGGGACAGGAGACCCAGTACTTC.

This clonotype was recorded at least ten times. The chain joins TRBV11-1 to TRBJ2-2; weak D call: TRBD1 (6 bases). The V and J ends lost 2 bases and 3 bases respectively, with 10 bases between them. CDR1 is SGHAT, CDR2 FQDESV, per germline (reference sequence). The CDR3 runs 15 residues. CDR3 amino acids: CASSLTGLDTGELFF. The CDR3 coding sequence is TGTGCCAGCAGCTTAACAGGGCTCGACACCGGGGAGCTGTTTTTT.

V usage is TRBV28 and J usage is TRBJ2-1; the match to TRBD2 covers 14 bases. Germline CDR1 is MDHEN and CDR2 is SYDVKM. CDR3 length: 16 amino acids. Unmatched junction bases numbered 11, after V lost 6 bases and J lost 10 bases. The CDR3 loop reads CASRDGGLAGGWEQFF. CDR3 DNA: TGTGCCAGCAGGGATGGCGGACTAGCGGGGGGCTGGGAGCAGTTCTTC.

The DNA of the CDR3 is TGTGCCAGCTCACCGACCGGACAGCCTTTCTCCTACGAGCAGTACGTC. It specifies CASSPTGQPFSYEQYV. V usage is TRBV18 and J usage is TRBJ2-7, with TRBD1 as a possible D gene (6 bases). There are 16 residues in the CDR3. Germline V gene data show CDR1 as KGHSH and CDR2 as LQKENI. V was cut by 3 bases and J by 0 bases, with 15 bases left in between.

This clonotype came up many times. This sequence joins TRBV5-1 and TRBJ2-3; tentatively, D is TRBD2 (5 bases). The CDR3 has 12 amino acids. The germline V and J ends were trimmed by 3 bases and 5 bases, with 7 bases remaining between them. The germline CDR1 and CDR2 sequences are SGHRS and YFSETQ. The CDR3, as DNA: TGCGCCAGCAGCTCCAGCGGAGATACGCAGTATTTT. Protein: CASSSSGDTQYF. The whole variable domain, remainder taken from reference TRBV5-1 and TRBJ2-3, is KAGVTQTPRYLIKTRGQQVTLSCSPISGHRSVSWYQQTPGQGLQFLFEYFSETQRNKGNFPGRFSGRQFSNSRSEMNVSTLELGDSALYLCASSSSGDTQYFGPGTRLTVL.

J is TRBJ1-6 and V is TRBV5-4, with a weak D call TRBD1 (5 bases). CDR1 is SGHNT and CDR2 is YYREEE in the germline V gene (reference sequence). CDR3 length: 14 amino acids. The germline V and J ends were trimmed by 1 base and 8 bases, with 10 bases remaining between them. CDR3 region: CASSLQGWDSPLHF. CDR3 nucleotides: TGTGCCAGCAGCTTGCAGGGATGGGATTCACCCCTCCACTTT.

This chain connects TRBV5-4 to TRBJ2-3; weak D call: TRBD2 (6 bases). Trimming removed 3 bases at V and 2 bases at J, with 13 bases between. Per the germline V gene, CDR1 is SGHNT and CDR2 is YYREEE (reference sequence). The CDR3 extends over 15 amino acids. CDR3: CASSYGGLNTDTQYF. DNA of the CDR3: TGTGCCAGCAGCTATGGGGGACTCAACACAGATACGCAGTATTTT.

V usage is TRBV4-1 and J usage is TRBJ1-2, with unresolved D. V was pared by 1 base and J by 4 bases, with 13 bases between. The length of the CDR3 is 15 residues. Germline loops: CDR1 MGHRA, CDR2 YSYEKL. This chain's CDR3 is CASSQGKGSLYGYTF. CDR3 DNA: TGCGCCAGCAGCCAAGGAAAGGGCAGTCTCTATGGCTACACCTTC.

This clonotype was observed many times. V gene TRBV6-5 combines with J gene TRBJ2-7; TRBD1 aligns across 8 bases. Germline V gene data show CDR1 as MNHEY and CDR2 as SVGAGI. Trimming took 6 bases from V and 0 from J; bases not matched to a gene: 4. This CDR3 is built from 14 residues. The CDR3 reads CASRRDRSSYEQYV. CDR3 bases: TGTGCCAGCAGGCGGGACAGGAGCTCCTACGAGCAGTACGTC.

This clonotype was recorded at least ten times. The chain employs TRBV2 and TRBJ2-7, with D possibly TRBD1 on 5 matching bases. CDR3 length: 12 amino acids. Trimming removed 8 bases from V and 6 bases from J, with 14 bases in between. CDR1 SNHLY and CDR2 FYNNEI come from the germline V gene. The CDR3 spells CASRTLLGEQYV. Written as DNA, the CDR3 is TGTGCCAGCCGGACACTCCTCGGCGAGCAGTACGTC.

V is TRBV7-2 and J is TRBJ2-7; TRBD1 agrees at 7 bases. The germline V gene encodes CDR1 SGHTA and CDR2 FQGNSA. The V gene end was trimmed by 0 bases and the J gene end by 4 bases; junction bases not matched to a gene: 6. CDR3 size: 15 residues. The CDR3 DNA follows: TGTGCCAGCAGCTTAGCGCAGGGGACAGAGTACGAGCAGTACGTC. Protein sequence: CASSLAQGTEYEQYV.

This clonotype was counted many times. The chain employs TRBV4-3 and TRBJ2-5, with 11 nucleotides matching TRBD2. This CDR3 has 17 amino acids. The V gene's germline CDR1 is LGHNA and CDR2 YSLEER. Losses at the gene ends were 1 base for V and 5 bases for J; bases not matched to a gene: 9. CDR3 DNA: TGCGCCAGCAGCCAAGTTATTCTAGCGGGGGGCGGGGAGACCCAGTACTTC. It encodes CASSQVILAGGGETQYF.

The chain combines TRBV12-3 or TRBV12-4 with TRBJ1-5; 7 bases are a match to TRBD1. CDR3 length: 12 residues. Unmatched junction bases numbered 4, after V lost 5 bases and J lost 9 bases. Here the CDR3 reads CASSPQGGPQHF. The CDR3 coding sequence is TGTGCCAGCAGTCCCCAGGGGGGGCCCCAGCATTTT.

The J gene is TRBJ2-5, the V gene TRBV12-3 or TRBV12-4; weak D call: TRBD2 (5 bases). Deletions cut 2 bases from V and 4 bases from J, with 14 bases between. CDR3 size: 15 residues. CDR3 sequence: CASSLKAASGETQYF. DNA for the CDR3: TGTGCCAGCAGTTTAAAAGCGGCCTCCGGAGAGACCCAGTACTTC.

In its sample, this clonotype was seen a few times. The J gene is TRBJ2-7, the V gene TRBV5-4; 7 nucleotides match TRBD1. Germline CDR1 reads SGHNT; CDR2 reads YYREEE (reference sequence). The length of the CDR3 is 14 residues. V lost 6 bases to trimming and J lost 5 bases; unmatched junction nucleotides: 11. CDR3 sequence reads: CASNTKNRGHEQYF. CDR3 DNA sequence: TGTGCCAGCAACACGAAGAACAGGGGCCACGAGCAGTACTTC.

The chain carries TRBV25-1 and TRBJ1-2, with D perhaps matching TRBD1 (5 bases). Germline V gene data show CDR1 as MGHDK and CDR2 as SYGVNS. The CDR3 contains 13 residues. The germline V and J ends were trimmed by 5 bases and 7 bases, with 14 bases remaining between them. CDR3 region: CASSRPGTVGYTF. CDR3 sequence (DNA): TGTGCCAGCAGTCGCCCCGGGACTGTTGGCTACACCTTC.

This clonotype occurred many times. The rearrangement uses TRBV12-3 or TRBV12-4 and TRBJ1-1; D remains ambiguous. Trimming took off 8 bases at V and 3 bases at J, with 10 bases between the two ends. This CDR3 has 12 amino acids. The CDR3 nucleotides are TGTGCCAGCGGCTTCGGGTACACTGAAGCTTTCTTT. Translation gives CASGFGYTEAFF.